This is a list of T cell receptor beta chains from one sample in a study of preoperative IRX-2 immunotherapy in early breast cancer. This table comes from immunoSEQ multiplex PCR, and its TCRdb copy is limited to in-frame clones, with some not included. This sample has over 60,000 clones, with less than 95% found just once. This sample was taken from a patient treated with IRX-2 immunotherapy. These receptors all stem from a human donor with breast cancer. CDR3s include the opening cysteine and the closing phenylalanine or tryptophan. D genes are given only for firm matches. Only some rows state a clone size, as once, few, many or a class for expanded clones.

clone size: NA; J gene: TRBJ2-1; V gene: TRBV19; D gene: NA; CDR3 DNA: TGTGCCAGTAGCGATGGGAGCTCCTACAATGAGCAGTTCTTC; CDR3 protein: CASSDGSSYNEQFF
clone size: NA; J gene: TRBJ2-7; V gene: TRBV28; D gene: NA; CDR3 DNA: TGTGCCAGCAGTTTAAGTATACGGGGCTACGAGCAGTACTTC; CDR3 protein: CASSLSIRGYEQYF
clone size: once; J gene: TRBJ2-2; V gene: TRBV27; D gene: NA; CDR3 DNA: TGTGCCAGCAGCCTTTTCCAGTCCTCCACCGGGGAGCTGTTTTTT; CDR3 protein: CASSLFQSSTGELFF
clone size: NA; J gene: TRBJ1-6; V gene: TRBV18; D gene: NA; CDR3 DNA: TGTGCCAGCTCACGGGAGGCTTTACGTTCACCCCTCCACTTT; CDR3 protein: CASSREALRSPLHF
clone size: NA; J gene: TRBJ1-2; V gene: TRBV4-1; D gene: TRBD1; CDR3 DNA: TGCGCCAGCAGCCAAGGTGTACAGGGGGCAACAGCTAACTATGGCTACACCTTC; CDR3 protein: CASSQGVQGATANYGYTF
clone size: NA; J gene: TRBJ2-1; V gene: TRBV7-9; D gene: TRBD1; CDR3 DNA: TGTGCCAGCAGCTCGGGGGACAGGGTGTCGCAGTTCTTC; CDR3 protein: CASSSGDRVSQFF
clone size: NA; J gene: TRBJ1-1; V gene: TRBV5-4; D gene: NA; CDR3 DNA: TGTGCCAGCAGCCCGGGGGGGGGAGACACTGAAGCTTTCTTT; CDR3 protein: CASSPGGGDTEAFF
clone size: NA; J gene: TRBJ2-1; V gene: TRBV19; D gene: TRBD1; CDR3 DNA: TGTGCCAGTAGTATCAGGACAGGGTCAGACTACAATGAGCAGTTCTTC; CDR3 protein: CASSIRTGSDYNEQFF
clone size: NA; J gene: TRBJ2-3; V gene: TRBV10-3; D gene: NA; CDR3 DNA: TGTGCCATCAGCGAGTCTAGGGGCACCCTAACTAAGGGCAAAGATACGCAGTATTTT; CDR3 protein: CAISESRGTLTKGKDTQYF
clone size: once; J gene: TRBJ2-1; V gene: TRBV4-2; D gene: TRBD2; CDR3 DNA: TGTGCCAGCAGCCAAGTTTGGGGACTAGCGGGGGTCGAGCAGTTCTTC; CDR3 protein: CASSQVWGLAGVEQFF
clone size: NA; J gene: TRBJ2-1; V gene: TRBV5-1; D gene: NA; CDR3 DNA: TGCGCCAGCAGCGTAAGCGGAAGCTCCTACAATGAGCAGTTCTTC; CDR3 protein: CASSVSGSSYNEQFF
clone size: NA; J gene: TRBJ2-7; V gene: TRBV5-1; D gene: TRBD1; CDR3 DNA: TGCGCCAGCAGCCCATATGGGACAGCAGAACCCTACGAGCAGTACTTC; CDR3 protein: CASSPYGTAEPYEQYF
clone size: once; J gene: TRBJ2-5; V gene: TRBV11-3; D gene: NA; CDR3 DNA: TGTGCCAGCAGCTTAGGGTCGATAGAGACCCAGTACTTC; CDR3 protein: CASSLGSIETQYF
clone size: NA; J gene: TRBJ2-5; V gene: TRBV11-3; D gene: TRBD1; CDR3 DNA: TGTGCCAGCAGCCACCGGACAGGGCTCCTAGAGACCCAGTACTTC; CDR3 protein: CASSHRTGLLETQYF
clone size: NA; J gene: TRBJ2-7; V gene: TRBV5-1; D gene: NA; CDR3 DNA: TGCGCCAGCAGCTTGGCCACAATTGGCCGATCACTCTACGAGCAGTACTTC; CDR3 protein: CASSLATIGRSLYEQYF
clone size: NA; J gene: TRBJ2-2; V gene: TRBV2; D gene: TRBD2; CDR3 DNA: TGTGCCAGCAGTGGGGGGGGGACCGGGGAGCTGTTTTTT; CDR3 protein: CASSGGGTGELFF
clone size: NA; J gene: TRBJ2-4; V gene: TRBV6-5; D gene: NA; CDR3 DNA: TGTGCCAGCAGCCGGGCGGGTCCCGGCATTCAGTACTTC; CDR3 protein: CASSRAGPGIQYF
clone size: NA; J gene: TRBJ2-3; V gene: TRBV4-3; D gene: TRBD1; CDR3 DNA: TGCGCCAGCAGCCAAGGGGACAGGGGCGCAGATACGCAGTATTTT; CDR3 protein: CASSQGDRGADTQYF
clone size: NA; J gene: TRBJ2-1; V gene: TRBV4-2; D gene: NA; CDR3 DNA: TGTGCCAGCAGCCAACTGGGGGGCGGTTACAATGAGCAGTTCTTC; CDR3 protein: CASSQLGGGYNEQFF
clone size: once; J gene: TRBJ1-2; V gene: TRBV29-1; D gene: TRBD1; CDR3 DNA: TGCAGTGCCCAGGGGGTTTATGGCTACACCTTC; CDR3 protein: CSAQGVYGYTF
clone size: NA; J gene: TRBJ2-7; V gene: TRBV7-9; D gene: TRBD1; CDR3 DNA: TGTGCCAGCAGCTTAGGACAGGGCATCTCCTACGAGCAGTACTTC; CDR3 protein: CASSLGQGISYEQYF
clone size: NA; J gene: TRBJ2-3; V gene: TRBV5-4; D gene: NA; CDR3 DNA: TGTGCCAGCACCACTGGGGGGCCAGCGGGAGATACGCAGTATTTT; CDR3 protein: CASTTGGPAGDTQYF
clone size: NA; J gene: TRBJ2-3; V gene: TRBV5-4; D gene: TRBD1; CDR3 DNA: TGTGCCAGCAGCTCAAATGTAGGGGGCCGCCTCGGGGATACGCAGTATTTT; CDR3 protein: CASSSNVGGRLGDTQYF
clone size: NA; J gene: TRBJ2-2; V gene: TRBV6-1; D gene: NA; CDR3 DNA: TGTGCCAGCAGTGGAACCCGTTCCGGGGAGCTGTTTTTT; CDR3 protein: CASSGTRSGELFF
clone size: NA; J gene: TRBJ1-6; V gene: TRBV7-2; D gene: NA; CDR3 DNA: TGTGCCAGCAGCTTAGGAGGGGGGAGCTCCTATAATTCACCCCTCCACTTT; CDR3 protein: CASSLGGGSSYNSPLHF
clone size: NA; J gene: TRBJ2-1; V gene: TRBV5-1; D gene: TRBD2; CDR3 DNA: TGCGCCAGCAGCACAAACCCTAGCGGGAATCTGGGGAATGAGCAGTTCTTC; CDR3 protein: CASSTNPSGNLGNEQFF
clone size: NA; J gene: TRBJ2-4; V gene: TRBV6-1; D gene: NA; CDR3 DNA: TGTGCCAGCAGTGCCCATTGGGACGGAACAGCCAAAAACATTCAGTACTTC; CDR3 protein: CASSAHWDGTAKNIQYF
clone size: NA; J gene: TRBJ2-7; V gene: TRBV5-1; D gene: TRBD1; CDR3 DNA: TGCGCCAGCAGAACCGGGACAGGGGCCACCCAATCCTACGAGCAGTACTTC; CDR3 protein: CASRTGTGATQSYEQYF
clone size: NA; J gene: TRBJ2-1; V gene: TRBV7-3; D gene: TRBD2; CDR3 DNA: TGTGCCAGCAGCTCAGGGACTAGCGGATACAATGAGCAGTTCTTC; CDR3 protein: CASSSGTSGYNEQFF
clone size: NA; J gene: TRBJ1-3; V gene: TRBV18; D gene: NA; CDR3 DNA: TGTGCCAGCTCACCGCGACTCCAGACAGGCGGAAACACCATATATTTT; CDR3 protein: CASSPRLQTGGNTIYF
clone size: NA; J gene: TRBJ2-1; V gene: TRBV7-2; D gene: TRBD1; CDR3 DNA: TGTGCCAGCAGCTCAACGAGACAGGGGCGATGGGGGTACAATGAGCAGTTCTTC; CDR3 protein: CASSSTRQGRWGYNEQFF
clone size: NA; J gene: TRBJ2-2; V gene: TRBV28; D gene: TRBD1; CDR3 DNA: TGTGCCACCGACAGGGGGTCGACCGGGGAGCTGTTTTTT; CDR3 protein: CATDRGSTGELFF
clone size: few; J gene: TRBJ1-5; V gene: TRBV10-1; D gene: TRBD1; CDR3 DNA: TGCGCCAGCAGAGGACAGGGGGAGGGCAATCAGCCCCAGCATTTT; CDR3 protein: CASRGQGEGNQPQHF
clone size: few; J gene: TRBJ2-7; V gene: TRBV18; D gene: TRBD2; CDR3 DNA: TGTGCCAGCTCCCTGCGGGAGGGGGGCGAGCAGTACTTC; CDR3 protein: CASSLREGGEQYF
clone size: NA; J gene: TRBJ2-7; V gene: TRBV11-3; D gene: TRBD1; CDR3 DNA: TGTGCCAGCACCCTAGGGGACAGGGGATACGAGCAGTACTTC; CDR3 protein: CASTLGDRGYEQYF
clone size: NA; J gene: TRBJ1-5; V gene: TRBV28; D gene: TRBD1; CDR3 DNA: TGTGCCACTAACCGGGACAGAGATCAGCCCCAGCATTTT; CDR3 protein: CATNRDRDQPQHF
clone size: NA; J gene: TRBJ1-6; V gene: TRBV30; D gene: NA; CDR3 DNA: TGTGCCTGGAGTCCGACCTTCTCCTATAATTCACCCCTCCACTTT; CDR3 protein: CAWSPTFSYNSPLHF
clone size: NA; J gene: TRBJ1-4; V gene: TRBV27; D gene: NA; CDR3 DNA: TGTGCCAGCAGTCTACGACGGGCAGGGTCTCATGAAAAACTGTTTTTT; CDR3 protein: CASSLRRAGSHEKLFF
clone size: once; J gene: TRBJ2-5; V gene: TRBV5-1; D gene: NA; CDR3 DNA: TGCGCCAGCAGCTTGGAGGCTGGGTACCAAGAGACCCAGTACTTC; CDR3 protein: CASSLEAGYQETQYF
clone size: NA; J gene: TRBJ2-7; V gene: TRBV11-1; D gene: NA; CDR3 DNA: TGTGCCAGCAGCTTAGGGGGAGACTACGAGCAGTACTTC; CDR3 protein: CASSLGGDYEQYF
clone size: NA; J gene: TRBJ2-7; V gene: TRBV2; D gene: TRBD1; CDR3 DNA: TGTGCCAGCAGTGAAGACCGGGACAGCTACTACGAGCAGTACTTC; CDR3 protein: CASSEDRDSYYEQYF
clone size: NA; J gene: TRBJ1-1; V gene: TRBV5-8; D gene: TRBD1; CDR3 DNA: TGTGCCAGCAGCTCTTCCGGACAGGGGAACACTGAAGCTTTCTTT; CDR3 protein: CASSSSGQGNTEAFF
clone size: NA; J gene: TRBJ2-3; V gene: TRBV5-1; D gene: TRBD1; CDR3 DNA: TGCGCCAGCAGCATATTGGACAGGGTCGATGCAGATACGCAGTATTTT; CDR3 protein: CASSILDRVDADTQYF
clone size: NA; J gene: TRBJ2-6; V gene: TRBV1; D gene: NA; CDR3 DNA: TGCACCAGCAGCCTCCACAGGGTTCCCCTCGCTGGGGCCAACGTCCTGACTTTC; CDR3 protein: CTSSLHRVPLAGANVLTF
clone size: NA; J gene: TRBJ1-5; V gene: TRBV27; D gene: NA; CDR3 DNA: TGTGCCAGCATCAGCAATCAGCCCCAGCATTTT; CDR3 protein: CASISNQPQHF
clone size: NA; J gene: TRBJ2-1; V gene: TRBV19; D gene: NA; CDR3 DNA: TGTGCCAGTAGTATAGAGGGGCTTGGGAATGAGCAGTTCTTC; CDR3 protein: CASSIEGLGNEQFF
clone size: once; J gene: TRBJ2-1; V gene: TRBV7-3; D gene: NA; CDR3 DNA: TGTGCCAGCAGCTTACTGTCAGGCACCTACAATGAGCAGTTCTTC; CDR3 protein: CASSLLSGTYNEQFF
clone size: NA; J gene: TRBJ2-3; V gene: TRBV7-2; D gene: NA; CDR3 DNA: TGTGCCAGCAGCTTAGATGGCGGCCGCACAGATACGCAGTATTTT; CDR3 protein: CASSLDGGRTDTQYF